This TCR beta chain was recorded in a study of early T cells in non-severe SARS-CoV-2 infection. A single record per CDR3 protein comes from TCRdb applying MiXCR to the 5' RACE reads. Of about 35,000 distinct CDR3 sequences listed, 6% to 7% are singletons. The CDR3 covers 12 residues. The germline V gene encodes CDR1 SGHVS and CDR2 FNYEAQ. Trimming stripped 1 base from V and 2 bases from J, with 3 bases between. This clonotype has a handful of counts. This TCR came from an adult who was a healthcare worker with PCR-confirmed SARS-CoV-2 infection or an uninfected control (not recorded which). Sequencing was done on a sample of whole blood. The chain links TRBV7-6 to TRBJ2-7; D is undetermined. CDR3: CASSLGAYEQYF. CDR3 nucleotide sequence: TGTGCCAGCAGCTTAGGTGCCTACGAGCAGTACTTC.